This T cell receptor (beta chain) was identified during a study of human T cells and chemical hapten exposure. Findings and caveats of the study: Significantly more large CDR3 similarity clusters were formed by expanded TCRs than by controls.

With respect to this clonotype: Its antigen is still unknown.

Original processing methods: A per-sample median of roughly 91,000 TCRs was observed, with a range of roughly 20,000 to 750,000. TCRdb reprocessed the RACE reads with MiXCR, giving one entry per CDR3 protein. TCRdb's processing, not the study's, gives the V and J calls here. The table records roughly 250,000 distinct CDR3 sequences, roughly 8.9% of them present only once. The CDR3 has 16 residues. The germline CDR1 and CDR2 sequences are SNHLY and FYNNEI. Trimming took 1 base from V and 9 from J, leaving 18 bases between them. Noted time point: pre-sensitization, week 0. As to treatment: therapeutic diphenylcyclopropenone sensitization with weekly scalp DPC. The donor pool consisted of alopecia patients aged 18 to 70 years, considered suitable for DPC. The authors' total RNA extraction used unfractionated whole blood.

The origin of this receptor is a woman aged 40 to 55 with alopecia areata. Some clones in this sample may be carry-over from other donors' samples. The specimen was whole blood, collected in connection with sensitization to the hapten diphenylcyclopropenone (DPC). The chain combines TRBV2 with TRBJ1-4; no definite D call. CDR3 nucleotide sequence: TGTGCCAGCAGTGAAGGAATTGGGCAGAGAGGAAAAAAACTGTTTTTT. This gives the protein CASSEGIGQRGKKLFF.